A single sample is the source of the 6 T cell receptor beta chains below, sequenced in a study of T cell repertoires in cytomegalovirus infection. In TCRdb, the reads were re-called with MiXCR into one record per CDR3 protein. This sample has about 360,000 distinct CDR3 sequences, with 15% to 20% found just once. Sequenced sample: PBMCs. The receptors come from a human donor in good health (CMV status not recorded). Some clones in this sample may be carry-over from other donors' samples.

V gene TRBV4-3 combines with J gene TRBJ2-7; the D gene is possibly TRBD2 (5 bases). From germline, CDR1 is LGHNA and CDR2 YSLEER. This CDR3 has 14 amino acids. V was cut by 2 bases and J by 2 bases, with 10 bases left in between. The CDR3 DNA reads TGCGCCAGCAGCCAACAACTCGGGGCCTACGAGCAGTACTTC. It translates to CASSQQLGAYEQYF.

About this clonotype itself: A read error is possible here, since a much larger clone lies one base away. The conserved final phenylalanine or tryptophan is absent from the CDR3, which likely points to a read error. The genes are TRBV10-3 and TRBJ2-5; 7 bases map to TRBD1. Trimming removed 4 bases from V and 5 bases from J; junction bases left unmatched: 7. Germline CDR1 and CDR2: ENHRY and SYGVKD. The CDR3 loop spans 14 amino acids. Written as DNA, the CDR3 is TGTGCCATCAGTGGGGAGACAGGGCGGGAGACCCAGTACCTC. Translation: CAISGETGRETQYL.

V usage is TRBV6-2 or TRBV6-3 and J usage is TRBJ1-5; D possibly corresponds to TRBD1 (5 bases). The V gene's germline CDR1 is MNHEY and CDR2 SVGEGT. V lost 6 bases to trimming and J lost 7 bases, with 10 bases between them. CDR3 size: 12 residues. The CDR3 bases are TGTGCCAGCAGCAGGGCGGCCCAGCCCCAGCATTTT. Amino acids: CASSRAAQPQHF.

This clonotype was detected a few times. V is TRBV6-5 and J is TRBJ2-2; TRBD2 is a possible D gene (6 bases). The V gene's germline CDR1 is MNHEY and CDR2 SVGAGI. This CDR3 is built from 16 residues. V shed 0 bases and J shed 5 bases, with 13 bases lying between them. The CDR3 protein is CASSYSRRGGTGELFF. The CDR3 DNA reads TGTGCCAGCAGTTACTCGAGGAGGGGCGGAACCGGGGAGCTGTTTTTT.

The rearrangement joins TRBV7-9 to TRBJ2-2, with TRBD1 matching over 7 bases. The CDR3 runs 15 residues. V shed 5 bases, J shed 1 base, and the junction held 4 bases outside the gene matches. Germline assignment: CDR1 SEHNR and CDR2 FQNEAQ (reference sequence). Written as DNA, the CDR3 is TGTGCCAGCAGCATCCGACAGGGGAACACCGGGGAGCTGTTTTTT. Translating it yields CASSIRQGNTGELFF.

The rearrangement joins TRBV5-4 to TRBJ1-4, with 9 bases identical to TRBD1. Germline values: CDR1 SGHNT, CDR2 YYREEE (reference sequence). This CDR3 region has 15 residues. Germline trimming cut 2 bases from V and 4 bases from J; bases unmatched to any gene: 3. The chain's CDR3 is CASSLRTGVNEKLFF. DNA of the CDR3: TGTGCCAGCAGCTTAAGGACAGGGGTTAATGAAAAACTGTTTTTT.